Listed here are 17 T cell receptor beta chains from one sample, sequenced in a study of shared clonotypes between healthy human individuals. As defined, naive CD8 cells were CD45RO-negative and positively selected for CCR7, with terminally differentiated effector memory CD45RA+ cells excluded. Repertoires were generated with immunoSEQ multiplex PCR, while TCRdb's copy carries only in-frame clones and drops some. The table has approximately 810,000 clones, almost 95% seen once. The sample taken for sequencing was naive CD8+ T cells sorted from blood. The origin of the receptors is a man in his thirties or forties in good health.

V and J are TRBV18 and TRBJ2-2, with D maybe TRBD2 (5 bases). The V and J ends lost 3 bases and 5 bases respectively, with 19 bases between them. Germline CDR1 reads KGHSH; CDR2 reads LQKENI. This CDR3 is built from 17 residues. The CDR3 bases are TGTGCCAGCTCACCCGCCGTGAGGGCCAGAGAAACCGGGGAGCTGTTTTTT. Translating it yields CASSPAVRARETGELFF.

The V call is TRBV5-4, the J call TRBJ2-5; D is unclear. Germline CDR1 and CDR2: SGHNT and YYREEE (reference sequence). The CDR3 is 17 amino acids. The V end lost 0 bases, the J end lost 6 bases, and 21 bases lay between the germline ends. The CDR3 sequence: CASSLGPDGGDIKTQYF. The CDR3 region has the DNA TGTGCCAGCAGCTTGGGACCGGACGGCGGAGATATTAAGACCCAGTACTTC.

J is TRBJ1-1 and V is TRBV11-2, with 8 positions matching TRBD1. Trimming took 4 bases from V and 1 from J; bases not matched to a gene: 8. Germline V gene sequence: CDR1 SGHAT, CDR2 FQNNGV. The CDR3 contains 16 residues. The CDR3 sequence is CASSSSDRDQNTEAFF. Written as DNA, the CDR3 is TGTGCCAGCAGCTCATCGGACAGGGACCAGAACACTGAAGCTTTCTTT.

Comment on this clone: The same CDR3 also results from other DNA sequences found in this sample. The rearrangement uses TRBV27 and TRBJ2-2; unclear D gene. Germline assignment: CDR1 MNHEY and CDR2 SMNVEV (reference sequence). This CDR3 is built from 13 residues. Trimming took off 3 bases at V and 1 base at J, with 3 bases between the two ends. CDR3 protein: CASSFLNTGELFF. The CDR3 DNA reads as TGTGCCAGCAGTTTTCTGAACACCGGGGAGCTGTTTTTT.

This chain connects TRBV19 to TRBJ2-1; weak D call: TRBD1 (6 bases). The V gene's germline CDR1 is LNHDA and CDR2 SQIVND (reference sequence). The ends were cut back, 6 bases at V and 4 bases at J, with 16 bases in the middle. This CDR3 spans 15 amino acids. CDR3 region: CASRRTAGSYNEQFF. The CDR3 DNA reads as TGTGCCAGTAGAAGGACAGCCGGATCATACAATGAGCAGTTCTTC.

V gene TRBV27 combines with J gene TRBJ2-7, with D perhaps TRBD1 or TRBD2 (5 bases each). V was trimmed by 3 bases and J by 6 bases, leaving 21 bases between them. This CDR3 is 16 amino acids long. In germline, CDR1 is MNHEY, CDR2 SMNVEV (reference sequence). CDR3 sequence reads: CASSFGVGGRVGEQYF. For the CDR3, the DNA is TGTGCCAGCAGTTTCGGAGTTGGGGGTAGGGTTGGCGAGCAGTACTTC.

This chain uses TRBV11-2 with TRBJ2-5; TRBD2 aligns across 14 bases. Germline loops: CDR1 SGHAT, CDR2 FQNNGV. Trimming cost V 5 bases and J 4 bases; bases outside gene matches: 6. This CDR3 contains 16 residues. This CDR3 reads CASSPTSGRAGETQYF. The CDR3 DNA is TGTGCCAGCAGCCCGACTAGCGGGAGGGCCGGAGAGACCCAGTACTTC.

The rearrangement joins TRBV29-1 to TRBJ1-2; D gene ambiguous. Trimming shortened V by 6 bases and J by 4 bases, and 18 bases separated the two germline ends. CDR3 length: 14 residues. The germline CDR1 and CDR2 sequences are SQVTM and ANQGSEA. CDR3: CSVHAGSLLYGYTF. CDR3 DNA sequence: TGCAGCGTCCACGCCGGGAGCCTCCTCTATGGCTACACCTTC.

The chain carries TRBV19 and TRBJ2-4, with D possibly TRBD2 on 5 matching bases. Deletions cut 3 bases from V and 6 bases from J, with 15 bases between. CDR1 LNHDA and CDR2 SQIVND come from the germline V gene (reference sequence). CDR3 length: 15 residues. The DNA of the CDR3 is TGTGCCAGTAGTATGATGCGGGTAGCGAGAAACATTCAGTACTTC. Translation gives CASSMMRVARNIQYF.

The V and J genes are TRBV7-9 and TRBJ2-5, with TRBD1 as a possible D gene (5 bases). V shed 2 bases and J shed 4 bases, with 11 bases lying between them. Germline CDR1 SEHNR, CDR2 FQNEAQ (reference sequence). The CDR3 contains 14 residues. CDR3 in amino acids: CASSLMAGRETQYF. The CDR3 DNA is TGTGCCAGCAGCTTAATGGCAGGGCGAGAGACCCAGTACTTC.

V usage is TRBV4-2 and J usage is TRBJ2-7, with D possibly matching TRBD2 (7 bases). CDR3 size: 15 residues. Between the trimmed V and J ends, which lost 0 bases and 3 bases, there was a span of 12 bases. CDR1 LGHNA and CDR2 YNFKEQ come from the germline V gene. The CDR3 reads CASSQDAGANYEQYF. The DNA for the CDR3 is TGTGCCAGCAGCCAAGACGCGGGGGCGAACTACGAGCAGTACTTC.

V is TRBV10-3 and J is TRBJ2-2, with 9 bases lining up with TRBD2. CDR3 length equals 13 residues. The germline gives CDR1 ENHRY, CDR2 SYGVKD. Written as DNA, the CDR3 is TGTGGGTATAGCGGGAGTATCACCGGGGAGCTGTTTTTT. Its translation: CGYSGSITGELFF.

This clone was seen just once. The chain has TRBV30 and TRBJ2-1; D is tentatively TRBD1 or TRBD2 (6 bases each). Trimming stripped 0 bases from V and 6 bases from J, with 15 bases between. Germline CDR1 is GTSNPN and CDR2 is SVGIG (reference sequence). CDR3 length: 15 residues. The CDR3 DNA reads as TGTGCCTGGAGTGTCACAGGGACTTCGGGCAATGAGCAGTTCTTC. It encodes CAWSVTGTSGNEQFF.

The chain employs TRBV27 and TRBJ2-4; TRBD1 matches at 10 bases. The CDR3 is made up of 17 amino acids. The J segment lost 3 bases and the V segment lost 6 bases, leaving 11 bases of the junction unmatched. Per the germline V gene, CDR1 is MNHEY and CDR2 is SMNVEV (reference sequence). CDR3 nucleotides: TGTGCCAGCAGCTCACCGGGACAGGGGTTGGACAAAAACATTCAGTACTTC. Protein product: CASSSPGQGLDKNIQYF.

The CDR3 region has the DNA TGCAGTGCCTCGGGAGGGTGGGAAGCTTTCTTT. Translation gives CSASGGWEAFF. The chain employs TRBV20-1 and TRBJ1-1; D call uncertain. Trimming left V 6 bases short and J 8 bases short, with 13 bases between. Germline V gene data show CDR1 as DFQATT and CDR2 as SNEGSKA (reference sequence). This CDR3 comprises 11 residues.

The J gene is TRBJ2-2, the V gene TRBV5-4; no firm D call. The CDR3 length is 14 residues. Germline V gives CDR1 SGHNT, CDR2 YYREEE (reference sequence). V shed 0 bases and J shed 3 bases, with 6 bases lying between them. The CDR3 loop reads CASSLVPYTGELFF. In DNA, the CDR3 is TGTGCCAGCAGCTTGGTGCCGTACACCGGGGAGCTGTTTTTT.

The rearrangement joins TRBV5-4 to TRBJ2-3; D is possibly TRBD1 or TRBD2 (5 bases each). Germline-derived CDR1 and CDR2 are SGHNT and YYREEE (reference sequence). Trimming stripped 6 bases from V and 3 bases from J, with 14 bases between. CDR3 length equals 14 residues. For the CDR3, the DNA is TGTGCCAGCATCTCGGGACCCCCGACAGATACGCAGTATTTT. This codes for CASISGPPTDTQYF.